The source of this T cell receptor beta chain is a study of OX40 agonist ivuxolimab in advanced cancers. Study background: Patients were roughly 81% male with ages roughly 20 to 80, mean about 60.

TCRdb keeps only in-frame clones here, not all; method: immunoSEQ multiplex PCR. The data contain tens of thousands of clones, about 90% of them singletons. Worth noting for this clone: Its antigen is undetermined.

Germline V gives CDR1 MDHEN, CDR2 SYDVKM. V lost 1 base and J lost 9, with 10 bases in between. The length of the CDR3 is 13 residues. Collection of blood occurred at baseline, at cycle 4 day 1, and at cycle 7 day 1. Study-wide results and limits: Both CD4+ and CD8+ T cell populations in blood had undergone clonal expansion by week 6 at 0.1 to 3.0 mg/kg.

The chain uses TRBV28 and TRBJ2-1; TRBD2 might be the D (5 bases). The TCR was taken from an adult with an advanced solid tumor such as melanoma, head and neck, liver or kidney cancer. Sequences were derived from CD4+ or CD8+ T cells sorted from blood, sampled in a trial of the OX40 agonist ivuxolimab. CDR3 nucleotides: TGTGCCAGCAGTTTATCGAGGGCAAGTGAGCAGTTCTTC. This gives the protein CASSLSRASEQFF. Together with reference TRBV28 and TRBJ2-1, the CDR3 gives the full variable domain: DVKVTQSSRYLVKRTGEKVFLECVQDMDHENMFWYRQDPGLGLRLIYFSYDVKMKEKGDIPEGYSVSREKKERFSLILESASTNQTSMYLCASSLSRASEQFFGPGTRLTVL.